The subject of this entry is one TCR beta chain. At the DNA level, this CDR3 is encoded by other sequences in the same sample as well. This CDR3 has 14 residues. From germline, CDR1 is SGHRS and CDR2 YFSETQ. J lost 2 bases, V lost 1 base, and 3 bases had no gene match. TCRdb keeps only in-frame clones here, not all; method: immunoSEQ multiplex PCR. The data show roughly 700,000 clones, with about 90% seen just once and around 1.5% held by the top ten. The data were obtained in a study of Ad26.COV2.S vaccination and SARS-CoV-2 variants. Documented treatment: some 19 received Ad26.COV2.S at low or high dose, single or two shots; 5 received placebo; per-sample allocation not given. Material that was analyzed had been drawn on day 63 after the first vaccine or placebo injection.

Source: peripheral blood, taken in a trial of Ad26.COV2.S vaccine versus placebo. The clonotype comes from a person aged 18 to 65 who received the Ad26.COV2.S COVID-19 vaccine or a placebo. The chain joins TRBV5-1 to TRBJ2-7; 7 bases agree with TRBD1. The CDR3 DNA reads TGCGCCAGCAGCTTGTTAGGACAGGCCTACGAGCAGTACTTC. This codes for CASSLLGQAYEQYF.